The 2 T cell receptor beta chains reported below all come from one sample, sequenced in a study of T cell clones after liver transplantation. Clones were sequenced by immunoSEQ multiplex PCR, and TCRdb holds only the in-frame ones, with some missing. The sample lists tens of thousands of clones, roughly nine tenths occurring once. The sequenced sample was CD8+ T cells from blood, obtained 12 months after liver transplant. These receptor sequences come from a human patient who received a liver transplant. The graft donor may have given rise to some T cells.

This sequence joins TRBV27 and TRBJ2-1; 8 bases agree with TRBD2. The V and J ends lost 6 bases and 8 bases, in that order; junction bases with no gene match: 12. Germline V gene data show CDR1 as MNHEY and CDR2 as SMNVEV (reference sequence). CDR3 length equals 15 residues. The DNA of the CDR3 is TGTGCCAGCAGATACACTAGCGGCCCCGGGCATGAGCAGTTCTTC. Amino acid sequence: CASRYTSGPGHEQFF.

This clone has only one observation. The J gene is TRBJ2-7, the V gene TRBV5-1; D gene unclear. This CDR3 is built from 15 residues. Germline lookup yields CDR1 SGHRS and CDR2 YFSETQ. V was cut by 0 bases and J by 7 bases, with 17 bases left in between. This chain's CDR3 is CASSLESWSNQEQYF. In DNA, the CDR3 is TGCGCCAGCAGCTTGGAATCTTGGAGTAATCAGGAGCAGTACTTC. Together with reference TRBV5-1 and TRBJ2-7, the CDR3 gives the full variable domain: KAGVTQTPRYLIKTRGQQVTLSCSPISGHRSVSWYQQTPGQGLQFLFEYFSETQRNKGNFPGRFSGRQFSNSRSEMNVSTLELGDSALYLCASSLESWSNQEQYFGPGTRLTVT.